This T cell receptor (beta chain) stems from a study of blood T cell repertoires in COVID-19. On the study more broadly: The samples span acute and convalescent COVID-19 from the United States, Italy and Spain. PBMCs, B-cell-depleted T cells, or T cells provided the cDNA or gDNA that made up the material.

Original methodology: Estimation of nucleated cell counts relied on the amplification of reference gene primers. Method: immunoSEQ multiplex PCR; TCRdb's copy keeps in-frame clones and lacks some. The V and J calls and clone size are taken from that table; D and trimming were inferred from the DNA. In the table there are about 45,000 clones, about 85% of which are singletons. Between the trimmed V and J ends, which lost 5 bases and 0 bases, there was a span of 14 bases. The germline V gene has CDR1 MNHNY and CDR2 SVGAGI (reference sequence). The length of the CDR3 is 15 residues. The sample consisted of peripheral blood. The chain links TRBV6-6 to TRBJ2-7; unclear D gene. The receptor was isolated from a woman at least 80 years old with acute or convalescent COVID-19. The CDR3 sequence is CASSPGRIASYEQYF. The DNA for the CDR3 is TGTGCCAGCAGTCCTGGCAGGATTGCCTCCTACGAGCAGTACTTC.